The next 21 T cell receptor beta chains were all read from a single sample in a study of T cells after yellow fever vaccination. A single record per CDR3 protein comes from TCRdb applying MiXCR to the 5' RACE reads. Of under 700,000 distinct CDR3 sequences in the sample, around 16% were seen once. Sequenced here: PBMCs, sampled 4 to 5 days after the first yellow fever vaccination. The origin of the receptors is a man aged 18 to 30 who received the YFV17D yellow fever vaccine.

The chain is built from TRBV7-3 and TRBJ2-1, with TRBD2 matching over 8 bases. CDR1 SGHTA and CDR2 FQGTGA come from the germline V gene. Unmatched junction bases numbered 5, after V lost 2 bases and J lost 2 bases. CDR3 size: 16 residues. As DNA, the CDR3 is TGTGCCAGCAGCTTATATGGGACTAGGGCCTACAATGAGCAGTTCTTC. Its protein product is CASSLYGTRAYNEQFF.

The chain recombines TRBV5-1 with TRBJ2-6; 11 bases align to TRBD2. The V and J ends lost 5 bases and 3 bases, in that order; junction bases with no gene match: 7. The V gene's germline CDR1 is SGHRS and CDR2 YFSETQ. CDR3 size: 17 residues. DNA of the CDR3: TGCGCCAGCAGACCCTTAGCGGGGGGGCTTGGGGCCAACGTCCTGACTTTC. Encoded protein: CASRPLAGGLGANVLTF.

In this sample, this clonotype turned up a few times. The gene calls are TRBV12-3 or TRBV12-4 and TRBJ2-5; maybe TRBD1 (6 bases). The ends were cut back, 2 bases at V and 3 bases at J, with 10 bases in the middle. This CDR3 region has 14 residues. The CDR3 DNA sequence: TGTGCCAGCAGTTTAAGTTACAGGGAAGAGACCCAGTACTTC. Encoded protein: CASSLSYREETQYF.

J is TRBJ2-1 and V is TRBV27; no firm D call. Looked up from germline, CDR1 is MNHEY and CDR2 is SMNVEV (reference sequence). CDR3 length: 11 amino acids. Trimming removed 4 bases at V and 8 bases at J, with 6 bases between. Here the CDR3 DNA reads TGTGCCAGCAGTTACTGGGATGAGCAGTTCTTC. It is translated as CASSYWDEQFF.

This clonotype was counted a few times. V gene TRBV5-1 combines with J gene TRBJ2-5; TRBD2 aligns across 14 bases. J was trimmed by 4 bases and V by 0 bases; bases with no gene match: 5. CDR3 size: 17 residues. CDR1 and CDR2 (germline): SGHRS, YFSETQ. This CDR3 reads CASSLGLAGGPGETQYF. CDR3 DNA sequence: TGCGCCAGCAGCTTGGGACTAGCGGGGGGGCCGGGAGAGACCCAGTACTTC.

The chain recombines TRBV6-1 with TRBJ2-3, with a tentative D call TRBD2 (6 bases). CDR1 and CDR2 from the germline V gene are MNHNS and SASEGT. The V and J ends lost 7 bases and 0 bases respectively, with 17 bases between them. The length of the CDR3 is 16 residues. The chain's CDR3 is CASTPRAGISTDTQYF. CDR3 bases: TGTGCCAGCACCCCCAGGGCGGGGATAAGCACAGATACGCAGTATTTT.

In its sample, this clonotype was seen a few times. The V gene is TRBV20-1, the J gene TRBJ2-1; 9 bases align to TRBD1. The germline V gene has CDR1 DFQATT and CDR2 SNEGSKA (reference sequence). The CDR3 has 15 residues. The J segment lost 7 bases and the V segment lost 5 bases, leaving 12 bases of the junction unmatched. Here the CDR3 reads CSAPVGTGFLNEQFF. The CDR3 bases are TGCAGTGCTCCCGTAGGGACAGGGTTTTTGAATGAGCAGTTCTTC.

The CDR3 sequence is CASSLTGNTGNTIYF. The CDR3 DNA is TGTGCCAGCAGTCTGACAGGGAATACTGGAAACACCATATATTTT. This chain connects TRBV27 to TRBJ1-3; 7 bases fit TRBD1. There are 15 residues in the CDR3. V shed 5 bases, J shed 2 bases, and the junction held 6 bases outside the gene matches. Germline V lookup: CDR1 MNHEY, CDR2 SMNVEV (reference sequence).

V gene TRBV4-3 combines with J gene TRBJ1-2; perhaps TRBD1 as D (5 bases). V was trimmed by 4 bases and J by 5 bases, leaving 14 bases between them. The CDR3 length is 14 residues. Germline V CDR1 and CDR2: LGHNA, YSLEER. DNA for the CDR3: TGCGCCAGCAGCCCGTGGGACGGATCATATGGCTACACCTTC. Its protein product is CASSPWDGSYGYTF.

This clonotype has a count of ten or more. This chain links TRBV5-1 with TRBJ2-1; 12 bases are a match to TRBD2. The CDR3 runs 16 residues. The V gene end was trimmed by 0 bases and the J gene end by 8 bases; junction bases not matched to a gene: 6. The V gene's germline CDR1 is SGHRS and CDR2 YFSETQ. The CDR3 spells CASSLGLAGGQDEQFF. CDR3 sequence (DNA): TGCGCCAGCAGCTTGGGGCTAGCGGGGGGGCAGGATGAGCAGTTCTTC. Combining the CDR3 with reference TRBV5-1 and TRBJ2-1 gives the whole variable domain KAGVTQTPRYLIKTRGQQVTLSCSPISGHRSVSWYQQTPGQGLQFLFEYFSETQRNKGNFPGRFSGRQFSNSRSEMNVSTLELGDSALYLCASSLGLAGGQDEQFFGPGTRLTVL.

This clonotype has more than one count but fewer than ten. The CDR3 nucleotides read TGTGCCAGCAGCTTATGGTCGGAGGAGCAGTACTTC. Residues: CASSLWSEEQYF. The chain joins TRBV11-3 to TRBJ2-7; D remains ambiguous. Trimming took off 2 bases at V and 7 bases at J, with 9 bases between the two ends. Germline loops: CDR1 SGHNT, CDR2 YENEEA. This CDR3 has 12 amino acids.

The chain has TRBV5-5 and TRBJ1-1; no firm D call. Trimming cost V 0 bases and J 0 bases, with 9 bases left between them. This CDR3 is 15 amino acids long. Germline values: CDR1 SGHKS, CDR2 YYEKEE (reference sequence). The CDR3 sequence: CASSLARRMNTEAFF. The CDR3 DNA reads as TGTGCCAGCAGCTTGGCCAGGCGGATGAACACTGAAGCTTTCTTT.

The chain combines TRBV7-2 with TRBJ2-3, with TRBD2 matching 12 bases. The CDR3 extends over 15 amino acids. Germline V gene data show CDR1 as SGHTA and CDR2 as FQGNSA. J lost 13 bases, V lost 3 bases, and 11 bases had no gene match. The CDR3 is CASSLTSGGTLGEYF. As DNA, the CDR3 is TGTGCCAGCAGCTTGACTAGCGGGGGTACTCTCGGGGAGTATTTT.

V gene TRBV4-3 combines with J gene TRBJ2-5, with 11 nucleotides matching TRBD1. Looked up from germline, CDR1 is LGHNA and CDR2 is YSLEER. The V segment lost 4 bases and the J segment 4 bases; nucleotides outside the gene matches: 5. CDR3 length: 15 residues. The CDR3 spells CASSRTGGRLETQYF. CDR3 nucleotides: TGCGCCAGCAGCCGGACAGGGGGCCGGTTAGAGACCCAGTACTTC.

This clonotype was counted a few times. CDR3 coding DNA: TGCGCCAGCAGCTTGCTTTTCACCGATTCAAGTGGCTACACCTTC. Translation gives CASSLLFTDSSGYTF. The V gene is TRBV5-1, the J gene TRBJ1-2; D is unresolved. The V gene's germline CDR1 is SGHRS and CDR2 YFSETQ. The CDR3 is 15 amino acids. V was cut by 1 base and J by 7 bases, with 17 bases left in between.

This clonotype was detected a few times. The chain recombines TRBV12-3 or TRBV12-4 with TRBJ1-6, with 11 bases matching TRBD1. V shed 5 bases and J 10 bases; nucleotides not matched to a gene: 4. The CDR3 extends over 14 amino acids. In DNA, the CDR3 is TGTGCCAGCAGTCCGGACAGGGGGCGGTCACCCCTCCACTTT. Translation: CASSPDRGRSPLHF.

This clonotype appeared a few times. This rearrangement joins TRBV11-2 to TRBJ2-7; 7 bases fit TRBD2. Germline V gene sequence: CDR1 SGHAT, CDR2 FQNNGV. V trimming: 4 bases; J trimming: 0 bases; junction bases outside the gene matches: 9. CDR3 length: 16 residues. CDR3 amino acids: CASSWASGVSSYEQYF. The CDR3 nucleotides read TGTGCCAGCAGCTGGGCAAGCGGGGTGAGCTCCTACGAGCAGTACTTC.

Many counts were recorded for this clonotype. This chain connects TRBV6-6 to TRBJ1-1; unclear D gene. The CDR3 length is 11 residues. V gave up 0 bases and J gave up 5 bases, with 1 base separating them. CDR1 MNHNY and CDR2 SVGAGI come from the germline V gene (reference sequence). The CDR3 nucleotides read TGTGCCAGCAGTTACTCGACTGAAGCTTTCTTT. Its translation is CASSYSTEAFF.

This clonotype was recorded a few times. V usage is TRBV6-1 and J usage is TRBJ1-1; D is perhaps TRBD1 (5 bases). Germline lookup yields CDR1 MNHNS and CDR2 SASEGT. The length of the CDR3 is 15 residues. V lost 6 bases, J lost 5 bases, and 19 bases lay in between. In DNA form, the CDR3 reads TGTGCCAGCAGGGACCCCGGGAGGGGTAGTACTGAAGCTTTCTTT. Amino acid sequence: CASRDPGRGSTEAFF.

This clonotype turned up a few times. The chain recombines TRBV6-1 with TRBJ2-3; 8 positions agree with TRBD2. This CDR3 comprises 15 residues. Germline assignment: CDR1 MNHNS and CDR2 SASEGT. Losses at the gene ends were 8 bases for V and 0 bases for J; bases not matched to a gene: 7. For the CDR3, the DNA is TGTGCCAGCCGGGGGGGGACACATAGCACAGATACGCAGTATTTT. Translating gives CASRGGTHSTDTQYF.

V gene TRBV20-1 combines with J gene TRBJ1-5, with D possibly matching TRBD1 (5 bases). Germline V gene sequence: CDR1 DFQATT, CDR2 SNEGSKA (reference sequence). Trimming took 2 bases from V and 3 from J, leaving 11 bases between them. This CDR3 has 14 residues. Written as DNA, the CDR3 is TGCAGTGCTAGACCCAGGGTGAACAATCAGCCCCAGCATTTT. This encodes CSARPRVNNQPQHF.